Described below is a single TCR beta chain sequence and its context. Its antigen is still unknown. The data were produced by immunoSEQ multiplex PCR, yet TCRdb's version contains in-frame clones alone and is incomplete. The sample consists of under 95,000 clones, about nine tenths of them appearing once. During the collection period, no donor immune events like infections were recorded. The source of the sample is a study of identifying expanded T cells in peripheral blood. Study-wide findings and caveats: Technical replicates showed roughly 1.2 changed clones; two weeks roughly 16; four weeks 19.

The CDR3 runs to 14 residues. V trimming: 2 bases; J trimming: 9 bases; junction bases outside the gene matches: 8. Germline CDR1 reads GTSNPN; CDR2 reads SVGIG (reference sequence). J is TRBJ2-1 and V is TRBV30, with 9 bases identical to TRBD1. The TCR originated in a person aged 18-70 years in good health. The sequencing sample was made of blood. DNA of the CDR3: TGTGCCTGGAGTCCATACAGGGGGCGGGGTGAGCAGTTCTTC. As protein: CAWSPYRGRGEQFF. Variable domain in full (rest from reference TRBV30 and TRBJ2-1): SQTIHQWPATLVQPVGSPLSLECTVEGTSNPNLYWYRQAAGRGLQLLFYSVGIGQISSEVPQNLSASRPQDRQFILSSKKLLLSDSGFYLCAWSPYRGRGEQFFGPGTRLTVL.